This T cell receptor (beta chain) derives from a study of vaccination and CD4 T cells after COVID-19. About the study: Participants were administered two doses of either the BNT162b2 or the mRNA-1273 vaccine. Study results and limitations: The median proportion of reactive clones detected only post-vaccination in convalescent patients was around 89%.

Scientists ran DNA taken from cultured CD4+ T cells through the Oncomine TCR Beta short-read assay for sequencing. TCRdb reprocessed the PCR reads via MiXCR and lists one record per CDR3 protein. In the table there are roughly 15,000 distinct CDR3 sequences, about half of which are singletons. As to treatment: approximately nine-day PBMC culture with coronavirus spike peptide pools or control peptides (ViraFEST assay). Concerning this clonotype itself: Its antigen is unidentified.

Source material: CD4+ T cells from blood, cultured in vitro. This TCR came from a human donor who had recovered from COVID-19.

The CDR3 is CASSLGRRGLTDTQYF. The CDR3 bases are TGTGCCAGCAGCTTAGGACGGCGGGGGCTCACAGATACGCAGTATTTT. The chain employs TRBV7-2 and TRBJ2-3, with D perhaps matching TRBD2 (7 bases). Trimming left V 1 base short and J 2 bases short, with 13 bases between. From germline, CDR1 is SGHTA and CDR2 FQGNSA. The CDR3 is made up of 16 amino acids.